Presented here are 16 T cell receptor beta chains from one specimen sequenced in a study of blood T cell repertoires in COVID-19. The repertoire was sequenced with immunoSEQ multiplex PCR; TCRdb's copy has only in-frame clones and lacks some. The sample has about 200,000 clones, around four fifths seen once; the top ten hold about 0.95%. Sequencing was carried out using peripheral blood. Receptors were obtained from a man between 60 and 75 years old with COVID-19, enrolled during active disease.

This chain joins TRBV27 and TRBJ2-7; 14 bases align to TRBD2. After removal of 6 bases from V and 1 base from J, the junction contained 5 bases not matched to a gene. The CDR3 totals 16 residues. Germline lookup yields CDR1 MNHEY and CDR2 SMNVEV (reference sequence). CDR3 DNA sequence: TGTGCCAGCAGCCCCTGGACTAGCGGGAGGTCCTACGAGCAGTACTTC. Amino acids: CASSPWTSGRSYEQYF.

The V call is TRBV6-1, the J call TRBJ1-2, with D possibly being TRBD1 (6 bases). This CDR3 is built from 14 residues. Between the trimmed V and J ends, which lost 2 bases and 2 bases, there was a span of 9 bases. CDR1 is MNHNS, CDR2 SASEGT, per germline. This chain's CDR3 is CASSETGSNYGYTF. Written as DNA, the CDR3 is TGTGCCAGCAGTGAAACAGGGAGCAACTATGGCTACACCTTC.

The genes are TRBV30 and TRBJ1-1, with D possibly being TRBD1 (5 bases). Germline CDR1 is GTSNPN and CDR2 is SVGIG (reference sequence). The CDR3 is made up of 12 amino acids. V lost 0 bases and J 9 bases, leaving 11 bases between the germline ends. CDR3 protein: CAWSVRQGKAFF. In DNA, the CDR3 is TGTGCCTGGAGTGTACGGCAGGGAAAAGCTTTCTTT.

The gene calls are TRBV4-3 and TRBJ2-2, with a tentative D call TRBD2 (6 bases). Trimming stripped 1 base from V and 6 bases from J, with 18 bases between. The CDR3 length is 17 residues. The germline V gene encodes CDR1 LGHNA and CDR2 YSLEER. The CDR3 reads CASSQGEWRGFAGELFF. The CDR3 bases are TGCGCCAGCAGCCAAGGGGAATGGAGGGGTTTTGCCGGGGAGCTGTTTTTT.

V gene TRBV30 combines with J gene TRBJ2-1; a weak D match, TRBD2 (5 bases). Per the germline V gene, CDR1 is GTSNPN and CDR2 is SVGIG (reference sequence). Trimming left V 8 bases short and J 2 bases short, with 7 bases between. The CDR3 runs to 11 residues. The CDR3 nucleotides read TGTGCCGGAGGCCCCTACAATGAGCAGTTCTTC. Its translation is CAGGPYNEQFF.

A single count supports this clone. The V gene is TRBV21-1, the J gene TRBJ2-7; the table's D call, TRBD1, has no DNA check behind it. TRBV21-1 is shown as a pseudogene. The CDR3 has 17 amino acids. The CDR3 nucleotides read TGTGCCAGCAGCAAGGAGTTGACAGGGAGGAGCTCCTACGAGCAGTACTTC. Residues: CASSKELTGRSSYEQYF.

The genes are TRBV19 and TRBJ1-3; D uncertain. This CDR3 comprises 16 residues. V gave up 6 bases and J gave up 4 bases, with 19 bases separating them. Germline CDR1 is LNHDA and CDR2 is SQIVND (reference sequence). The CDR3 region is CASSFNTFSSGNTIYF. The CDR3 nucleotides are TGTGCCAGTAGCTTCAACACCTTCTCGTCAGGAAACACCATATATTTT.

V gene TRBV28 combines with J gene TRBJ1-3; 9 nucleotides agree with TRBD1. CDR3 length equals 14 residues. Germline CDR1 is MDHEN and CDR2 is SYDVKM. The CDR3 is CASSGTGYGNTIYF. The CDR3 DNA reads TGTGCTTCGTCCGGGACAGGGTATGGAAACACCATATATTTT.

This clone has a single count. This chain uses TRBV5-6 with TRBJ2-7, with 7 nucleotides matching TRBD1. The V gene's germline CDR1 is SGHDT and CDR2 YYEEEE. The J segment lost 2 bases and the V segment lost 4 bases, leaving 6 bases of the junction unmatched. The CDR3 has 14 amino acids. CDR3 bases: TGTGCCAGCAGCCCGAGGGACAGAACCTACGAGCAGTACTTC. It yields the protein CASSPRDRTYEQYF.

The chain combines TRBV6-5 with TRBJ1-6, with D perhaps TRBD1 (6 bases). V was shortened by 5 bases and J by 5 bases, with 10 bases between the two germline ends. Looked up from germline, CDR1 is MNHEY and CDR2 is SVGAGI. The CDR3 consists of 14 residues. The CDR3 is CASSQTGDNSPLHF. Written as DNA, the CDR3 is TGTGCCAGCAGTCAGACAGGCGATAATTCACCCCTCCACTTT.

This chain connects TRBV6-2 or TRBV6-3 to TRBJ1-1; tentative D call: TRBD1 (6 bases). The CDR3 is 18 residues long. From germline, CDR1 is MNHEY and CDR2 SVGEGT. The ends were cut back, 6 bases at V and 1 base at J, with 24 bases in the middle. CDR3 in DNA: TGTGCCAGCAGCGAGGCGCTGGGGGGGCTCGGGGCGAACACTGAAGCTTTCTTT. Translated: CASSEALGGLGANTEAFF.

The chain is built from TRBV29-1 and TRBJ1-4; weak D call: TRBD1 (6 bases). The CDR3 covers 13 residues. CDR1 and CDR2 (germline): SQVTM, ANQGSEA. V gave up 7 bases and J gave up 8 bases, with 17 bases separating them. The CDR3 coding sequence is TGCAGCGCCAAAGGGGGACAAAGAGAAAAACTGTTTTTT. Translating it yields CSAKGGQREKLFF.

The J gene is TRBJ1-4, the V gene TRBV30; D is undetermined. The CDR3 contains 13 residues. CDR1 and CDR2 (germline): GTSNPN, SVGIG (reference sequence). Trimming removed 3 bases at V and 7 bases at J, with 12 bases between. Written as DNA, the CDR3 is TGTGCCTGGAGAGGTCCTGAGGGTGAAAAACTGTTTTTT. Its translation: CAWRGPEGEKLFF. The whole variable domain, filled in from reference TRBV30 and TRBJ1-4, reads SQTIHQWPATLVQPVGSPLSLECTVEGTSNPNLYWYRQAAGRGLQLLFYSVGIGQISSEVPQNLSASRPQDRQFILSSKKLLLSDSGFYLCAWRGPEGEKLFFGSGTQLSVL.

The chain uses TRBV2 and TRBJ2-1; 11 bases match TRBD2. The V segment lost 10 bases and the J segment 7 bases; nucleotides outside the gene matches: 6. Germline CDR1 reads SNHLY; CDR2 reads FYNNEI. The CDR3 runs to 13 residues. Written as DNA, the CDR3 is TGTGCCATTCTAGCGGGAGGCCGAAATGAGCAGTTCTTC. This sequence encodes CAILAGGRNEQFF.

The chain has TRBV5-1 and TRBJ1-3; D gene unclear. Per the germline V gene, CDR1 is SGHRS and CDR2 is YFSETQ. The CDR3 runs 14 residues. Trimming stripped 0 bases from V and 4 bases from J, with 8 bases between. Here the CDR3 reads CASSLGGGGNTIYF. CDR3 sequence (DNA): TGCGCCAGCAGCTTGGGTGGCGGCGGAAACACCATATATTTT.

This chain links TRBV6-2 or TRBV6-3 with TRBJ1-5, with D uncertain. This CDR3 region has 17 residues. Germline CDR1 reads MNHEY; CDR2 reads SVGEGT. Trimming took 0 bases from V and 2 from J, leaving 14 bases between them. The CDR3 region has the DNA TGTGCCAGCAGTTACTCGATCTGGGGAGGCGGCAATCAGCCCCAGCATTTT. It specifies CASSYSIWGGGNQPQHF.